Listed below are T cell receptor beta chains from one sample, sequenced in a study of HIV-infected patients and healthy controls. TCRdb redid the calling of the 5' RACE reads with MiXCR, one entry per CDR3 protein. The sample carries more than 15,000 distinct CDR3 sequences, approximately 18% recorded once. Sequenced material: CD8+ T cells from blood. Every receptor here comes from a human donor in good health. Each CDR3 is given with its conserved first and last residue. Fields, in order: J gene, V gene, clone size, D gene, CDR3 DNA, CDR3 protein. D genes are given only for firm matches. Not every row has a clone size; where given, it reads once, few, many or a size class.

TRBJ2-2	TRBV10-3	-	-	TGTGCCATCAGTGAGTCGGACTTCTCCACCGGGGAGCTGTTTTTT	CAISESDFSTGELFF
TRBJ1-3	TRBV18	few	-	TGTGCCAGCTCGTCATCAGGACGGAGCTCTGGAAACACCATATATTTT	CASSSSGRSSGNTIYF
TRBJ2-7	TRBV19	-	-	TGTGCCAGTAGTCCGATGACTTCAACCTACGAGCAGTACTTC	CASSPMTSTYEQYF
TRBJ2-7	TRBV19	-	-	TGTGCCAGTAGTAAAAGCGGGTTCTCCTACGAGCAGTACTTC	CASSKSGFSYEQYF
TRBJ1-3	TRBV12-3/TRBV12-4	few	TRBD1	TGTGCCAGCACACCCCTCGACAGGGGAGACACCATATATTTT	CASTPLDRGDTIYF
TRBJ2-5	TRBV4-1	many	-	TGCGCCAGCAGCCAAGATTATAACAGCCTCGGACAAGAGACCCAGTACTTC	CASSQDYNSLGQETQYF
TRBJ2-7	TRBV14	few	-	TGTGCCAGCAGTTCCCCCCTAGCTCAGCGTAGCGAGCAGTACTTC	CASSSPLAQRSEQYF
TRBJ2-5	TRBV10-2	-	-	TGCGCCAGCAGTGGGCCGGGTAGCGCACAAGAGACCCAGTACTTC	CASSGPGSAQETQYF
TRBJ2-7	TRBV12-3/TRBV12-4	few	TRBD2	TGTGCCAGCAGTGGACCTTCAGGTAGCGGGGGTGAGGACGAGCAGTACTTC	CASSGPSGSGGEDEQYF
TRBJ2-1	TRBV30	many	TRBD2	TGTGCCTGGAAGTCTCTATCGGGGGGCTACAATGAGCAGTTCTTC	CAWKSLSGGYNEQFF
TRBJ2-7	TRBV29-1	-	TRBD2	TGCAGCGTGGCTGGGTCCCAAGGACTAGCGGGAGGAAAGGTTTACGAGCAGTACTTC	CSVAGSQGLAGGKVYEQYF
TRBJ2-1	TRBV4-1	-	TRBD2	TGCGCCAGCAGCCCGACTAGCGGGGGGGCGGGTGAGCAGTTCTTC	CASSPTSGGAGEQFF
TRBJ1-4	TRBV12-3/TRBV12-4	-	-	TGTGCCAGCAGCCTCTGGCTGGACAGACTGTTTTTT	CASSLWLDRLFF
TRBJ1-5	TRBV7-8	medium-sized	-	TGTGCCAGCAGCTTGGACAGTTATGGCCTCAATCAGCCCCAGCATTTT	CASSLDSYGLNQPQHF
TRBJ2-3	TRBV5-4	-	TRBD2	TGTGCCAGCAGGACTAGCGGGAGTGATACGCAGTATTTT	CASRTSGSDTQYF
TRBJ2-7	TRBV11-2	medium-sized	-	TGTGCCAGCAGCCTCAGATCCTACGAGCAGTACTTC	CASSLRSYEQYF
TRBJ2-1	TRBV11-2	-	TRBD2	TGTGCCAGCAGCTTAGATCGCGCGGGAGACGGATACAATGAGCAGTTCTTC	CASSLDRAGDGYNEQFF
TRBJ1-6	TRBV6-6	many	TRBD1	TGTGCCAGCAGTCACGGACAGGGCGGCTATTCACCCCTCCACTTT	CASSHGQGGYSPLHF
TRBJ2-5	TRBV29-1	many	-	TGCAGCGTTGAATCCGGACGCCGGTCCCAAGAGACCCAGTACTTC	CSVESGRRSQETQYF
TRBJ1-1	TRBV20-1	many	-	TGCAGTGCCTCTGGACAGTCGAACACTGAAGCTTTCTTT	CSASGQSNTEAFF
TRBJ1-1	TRBV27	many	TRBD1	TGTGCCAGCAGTATACAGGGGGCAGAAACTGAAGCTTTCTTT	CASSIQGAETEAFF
TRBJ2-7	TRBV7-9	medium-sized	TRBD1	TGTGCCAGCAGCTTAGGTTGGGACAGTGCTGGCTACGACGAGCAGTACTTC	CASSLGWDSAGYDEQYF
TRBJ2-5	TRBV2	many	-	TGTGCCATCCAGGAGGAGACTAGAGGAGAGACCCAGTACTTC	CAIQEETRGETQYF
TRBJ1-1	TRBV6-2/TRBV6-3	few	-	TGTGCCAGCAGTTACGGCAGCCCGGCGGACACTGAAGCTTTCTTT	CASSYGSPADTEAFF
TRBJ1-1	TRBV19	few	TRBD1	TGTGCCAGTAAGAAACAGGGGATTAACACTGAAGCTTTCTTT	CASKKQGINTEAFF
TRBJ2-7	TRBV2	many	TRBD2	TGTGCCAGCAGTGAAGTAGCGGGAGGGTCCTACGAGCAGTACTTC	CASSEVAGGSYEQYF
TRBJ2-7	TRBV7-3	many	TRBD2	TGTGCCAGCAGCTTACTAGCGGGGGAAGACTACGAGCAGTACTTC	CASSLLAGEDYEQYF
TRBJ2-6	TRBV4-1	-	TRBD2	TGCGCCAGCAGCCAAGGGGAGGGCTCTGGGGCCAACGTCCTGACTTTC	CASSQGEGSGANVLTF
TRBJ1-1	TRBV29-1	-	-	TGCAGCGTTGTTGGGGGGACATCCACTGAAGCTTTCTTT	CSVVGGTSTEAFF
TRBJ1-2	TRBV15	few	-	TGTGCCACCAGCAGTGTTAGTCGACAGTATGGCTACACCTTC	CATSSVSRQYGYTF
TRBJ2-7	TRBV29-1	many	TRBD1	TGCAGCGTTGGACAGGGCAGCTCCTACGAGCAGTACTTC	CSVGQGSSYEQYF
TRBJ2-7	TRBV6-5	-	TRBD2	TGTGCCAGCTCACTAGCGGCATCCTACGAGCAGTACTTC	CASSLAASYEQYF
TRBJ2-5	TRBV11-2	few	TRBD2	TGTGCCAGCAGCTTAGAGCCCCCCTATGAGGCGGGGGTGCGAGAGACCCAGTACTTC	CASSLEPPYEAGVRETQYF
TRBJ2-1	TRBV11-2	-	-	TGTGCCAGCAGCTTAGATCCGGACAGCTACAATGAGCAGTTCTTC	CASSLDPDSYNEQFF
TRBJ2-7	TRBV10-3	-	-	TGTGCCATCAGCTCGGGGGACAACTACGAGCAGTACTTC	CAISSGDNYEQYF
TRBJ2-4	TRBV12-3/TRBV12-4	once	-	TGTGCCAGTAAGGGGCCTCAAAACATTCAGTACTTC	CASKGPQNIQYF
TRBJ2-7	TRBV4-2	many	TRBD2	TGTGCCAGCAGCCGGACTAGCGGGGGCGAGCAGTACTTC	CASSRTSGGEQYF
TRBJ1-4	TRBV12-3/TRBV12-4	many	-	TGTGCCAGCAGTTTTTTACTGCCCACTAATGAAAAACTGTTTTTT	CASSFLLPTNEKLFF
TRBJ1-3	TRBV30	-	TRBD1	TGTGCCTGGACCGCATTGACAGGGGGAACTGGAAACACCATATATTTT	CAWTALTGGTGNTIYF
TRBJ2-1	TRBV29-1	many	TRBD1	TGCAGCGTTGAAGGACAGGGGGGTGAGCAGTTCTTC	CSVEGQGGEQFF
TRBJ2-1	TRBV6-5	many	TRBD2	TGTGCCAGCAGTTACTCGACTAGCGGGGGGGTTGAGCAGTTCTTC	CASSYSTSGGVEQFF
TRBJ2-2	TRBV5-5	-	-	TGTGCCAGCAGCTTGGCCTGGGGTACCGGGGAGCTGTTTTTT	CASSLAWGTGELFF
TRBJ2-1	TRBV19	many	TRBD2	TGTGCCAGTAGTCCCCTGGGACTAGCGGAACTCTCGTACTACAATGAGCAGTTCTTC	CASSPLGLAELSYYNEQFF
TRBJ2-1	TRBV7-6	many	TRBD2	TGTGCCAGCAGCGCAAACGGACTAGCCTACAATGAGCAGTTCTTC	CASSANGLAYNEQFF
TRBJ1-1	TRBV7-9	-	-	TGTGCCAGCAGCCCGGCGGAGTTGATTGAAGCTTTCTTT	CASSPAELIEAFF
TRBJ2-3	TRBV19	-	-	TGTGCCAGTAGTGGAGGGTGGGGCCCGCATACGCAGTATTTT	CASSGGWGPHTQYF
TRBJ2-5	TRBV7-6	many	-	TGTGCCAGCAGCCCATACCATAGCGGCTTTCAAGAGACCCAGTACTTC	CASSPYHSGFQETQYF
TRBJ2-1	TRBV7-9	once	TRBD2	TGTGCCAGCAGCTTACCTAGCGGGAGATCAGCCTACAATGAGCAGTTCTTC	CASSLPSGRSAYNEQFF
TRBJ2-5	TRBV7-2	few	TRBD2	TGTGCCAGCAGCTTATCTGGCCTAGCGGGGGGGCAAGAGACCCAGTACTTC	CASSLSGLAGGQETQYF
TRBJ1-5	TRBV19	-	-	TGTGCCAGTAGTCCACACAATCAGCCCCAGCATTTT	CASSPHNQPQHF
TRBJ2-3	TRBV29-1	many	-	TGCAGCGTTGAGGGTATACAGGGCGTTGGAGATACGCAGTATTTT	CSVEGIQGVGDTQYF
TRBJ1-2	TRBV24-1	many	TRBD1	TGTGCCACCAGTGATTCCCGGACAGGGGAGTACGGCTACACCTTC	CATSDSRTGEYGYTF
TRBJ1-1	TRBV6-5	-	TRBD1	TGTGCCAGCAGTTCGCCGACAGGGCTTGAGGCTTTCTTT	CASSSPTGLEAFF
TRBJ2-1	TRBV7-8	few	TRBD2	TGTGCCAGCAGCTCAGGGACTAGCGGCAATGAGCAGTTCTTC	CASSSGTSGNEQFF